This paragraph covers one TCR beta chain sequence. Method: immunoSEQ multiplex PCR; TCRdb's copy keeps in-frame clones and lacks some. This table has tens of thousands of clones, almost 90% appearing once. This sample is part of a study of PD-L1 blockade in urothelial cancer. Study context: Median blood clonality was approximately 0.08, with under 100,000 unique TCRs.

Sample time point: peripheral blood 6 weeks after treatment start. Patients had urothelial carcinoma that was locally advanced or metastatic. The V gene's germline CDR1 is LGHNT and CDR2 FRNRAP. The CDR3 runs 16 residues. Trimming took off 2 bases at V and 3 bases at J, with 16 bases between the two ends. Sequencing was performed on PBMCs, taken around atezolizumab (anti-PD-L1) treatment. This chain connects TRBV12-5 to TRBJ1-1; D is possibly TRBD1 (6 bases). The clonotype comes from a man in his 60s with urothelial cancer. The CDR3 loop is CASGLQYRDTDTEAFF. The CDR3 coding sequence is TGTGCTAGTGGTTTGCAATATCGGGACACAGACACTGAAGCTTTCTTT.